The table lists the clone carrying this T cell receptor (beta chain) with a few counts. What it binds is not known. This specimen comes from a study of T cells in Graves' hyperthyroidism and ophthalmopathy. The germline V gene has CDR1 SGHTA and CDR2 FQGTGA. There are 14 residues in the CDR3. Trimming stripped 6 bases from V and 4 bases from J, with 15 bases between. Patients counted as stable if ophthalmopathy did not develop within 18 months. Exclusion criteria comprised uncontrolled infection, other autoimmune disease, pregnancy or lactation. Used for diagnoses were clinical symptoms, serum thyroxine and TRAb, thyroid ultrasound and orbital computed tomography. Overall study results and limits: Blood samples included most of the expanded thyroid clonotypes exceeding 0.001.

Amplification of TCR beta CDR3 regions used RNA as the template. The study used the HTBI primer set for a first-round RT-PCR of the TCR CDR3. TCRdb reprocessed the multiplex PCR reads with MiXCR, giving one entry per CDR3 protein. The sample records a few hundred thousand distinct CDR3 sequences, about 43% being singletons. Sequencing was performed on peripheral blood or thyroid tissue (not recorded which). The gene calls are TRBV7-3 and TRBJ2-5; tentatively, D is TRBD1 (6 bases). This receptor was taken from a woman between 18 and 29 years old with Graves' hyperthyroidism. The CDR3 region is CASSFLGAGETQYF. The CDR3, as DNA: TGTGCCAGCAGTTTTCTGGGGGCAGGAGAGACCCAGTACTTC. The variable domain in full, with the rest retrieved from reference TRBV7-3 and TRBJ2-5, is GAGVSQTPSNKVTEKGKYVELRCDPISGHTALYWYRQSLGQGPEFLIYFQGTGAADDSGLPNDRFFAVRPEGSVSTLKIQRTERGDSAVYLCASSFLGAGETQYFGPGTRLLVL.